The 18 T cell receptor beta chains listed next were all sequenced from one sample in a study of T cells in Graves' hyperthyroidism and ophthalmopathy (dated by TCRdb to between 2018 and 2021). Library generation was performed with multiplex PCR. Sequencing instrument: Illumina HiSeq 2000. The TCR beta CDR3 regions were amplified from the RNA transcripts. The TCR CDR3 was subjected to a first round of RT-PCR using the HTBI primer set and the Qiagen OneStep RT-PCR kit. The public reads were reprocessed in TCRdb via fastp at Q25 and MiXCR, keeping in-frame beta chains. CDR3 protein sequences are deduplicated, and each keeps its most common genes and DNA. In this sample the table shows a few hundred thousand distinct CDR3 sequences, around a sixth of which occur a single time. Roughly 26% of the sample goes to the ten largest clones. The sequenced sample was blood. These receptors were taken from a woman younger than 35 with Graves' hyperthyroidism that later progressed to Graves' ophthalmopathy.

As concerns this clonotype: A much larger clone sits a single nucleotide away, making a read error possible. The J gene is TRBJ2-1, the V gene TRBV2; D call uncertain. The germline V gene has CDR1 SNHLY and CDR2 FYNNEI. The CDR3 runs to 13 residues. V lost 7 bases and J 2 bases, leaving 9 bases between the germline ends. As DNA, the CDR3 is TGTGCCAGCAAGGCAGATCCCTACAATGAGCAGTTCTTC. This codes for CASKADPYNEQFF.

This clonotype showed up many times. This chain links TRBV20-1 with TRBJ2-1; 10 bases are a match to TRBD2. Trimming removed 3 bases from V and 6 bases from J; junction bases left unmatched: 11. CDR1 and CDR2 from the germline V gene are DFQATT and SNEGSKA (reference sequence). This CDR3 spans 16 amino acids. The CDR3 loop reads CSASMASGSFVNEQFF. The CDR3 bases are TGCAGTGCTAGTATGGCTAGCGGGAGCTTTGTCAATGAGCAGTTCTTC.

The table lists this clonotype with many counts. The J gene is TRBJ2-1, the V gene TRBV20-1, with 11 bases matching TRBD2. The junction had 8 bases not matched to a gene; V was cut back by 5 bases and J by 2 bases. The CDR3 is 16 amino acids. Germline V gives CDR1 DFQATT, CDR2 SNEGSKA (reference sequence). DNA for the CDR3: TGCAGTGCTCCGAGACTAGCGGGACGCCCCTACAATGAGCAGTTCTTC. Residues: CSAPRLAGRPYNEQFF.

This clonotype was recorded a few times. The rearrangement uses TRBV28 and TRBJ1-4; D is possibly TRBD1 (6 bases). Trimming stripped 1 base from V and 7 bases from J, with 13 bases between. Germline-derived CDR1 and CDR2 are MDHEN and SYDVKM. The CDR3 length is 15 residues. The chain's CDR3 is CASSLFGGLGEKLFF. CDR3 coding DNA: TGTGCCAGCAGTTTATTTGGGGGGCTAGGTGAAAAACTGTTTTTT.

CDR3 region: CASSRSWGEKLFF. The CDR3 coding sequence is TGTGCCAGCAGTCGGAGCTGGGGGGAAAAACTGTTTTTT. This sequence joins TRBV27 and TRBJ1-4; tentatively, D is TRBD1 (5 bases). Trimming cost V 5 bases and J 8 bases, with 12 bases left between them. CDR1 is MNHEY and CDR2 is SMNVEV in the germline V gene (reference sequence). CDR3 length: 13 residues.

Many counts were recorded for this clonotype. V gene TRBV2 combines with J gene TRBJ1-5; D is ambiguous. CDR3 length equals 13 residues. V was trimmed by 8 bases and J by 2 bases, leaving 10 bases between them. The germline V gene encodes CDR1 SNHLY and CDR2 FYNNEI. CDR3 nucleotide sequence: TGTGCCAGCTTAGAGGGTCGCAATCAGCCCCAGCATTTT. Translating gives CASLEGRNQPQHF.

This clonotype was found many times. The rearrangement joins TRBV6-1 to TRBJ1-6, with 7 nucleotides matching TRBD1. This CDR3 is 13 amino acids long. Per the germline V gene, CDR1 is MNHNS and CDR2 is SASEGT. V was clipped by 7 bases and J by 10 bases; unmatched bases: 7. CDR3: CASKDRVWSPLHF. The CDR3 DNA follows: TGTGCCAGCAAAGACAGGGTATGGTCACCCCTCCACTTT.

As concerns this clonotype: A much larger clone lies a single base off, so this may be a read error. The chain employs TRBV20-1 and TRBJ1-1, with TRBD1 matching over 10 bases. The CDR3 consists of 17 residues. The germline gives CDR1 DFQATT, CDR2 SNEGSKA (reference sequence). Losses at the gene ends were 2 bases for V and 5 bases for J; bases not matched to a gene: 14. CDR3 sequence reads: CSARYPGTGEAPTEAFF. For the CDR3, the DNA is TGCAGTGCTAGATACCCCGGGACAGGGGAGGCTCCTACTGAAGCTTTCTTT.

This clonotype was seen at least ten times. This chain connects TRBV30 to TRBJ1-2; 7 positions match TRBD1. Looked up from germline, CDR1 is GTSNPN and CDR2 is SVGIG (reference sequence). The J segment lost 5 bases and the V segment lost 2 bases, leaving 5 bases of the junction unmatched. The CDR3 has 13 residues. The CDR3, as DNA: TGTGCCTGGAGTAGGGACAGCTTTTATGGCTACACCTTC. Protein product: CAWSRDSFYGYTF.

CDR3 protein: CATGFWTSGALILYNEQFF. For the CDR3, the DNA is TGTGCCACCGGGTTCTGGACTAGCGGAGCCCTTATCTTGTACAATGAGCAGTTCTTC. The chain combines TRBV24-1 with TRBJ2-1; 10 nucleotides line up with TRBD2. J was trimmed by 4 bases and V by 9 bases; bases with no gene match: 20. This CDR3 comprises 19 residues. Germline assignment: CDR1 KGHDR and CDR2 SFDVKD.

This clonotype was counted at least ten times. The V call is TRBV6-1, the J call TRBJ2-1, with unresolved D. This CDR3 contains 14 residues. V was cut by 8 bases and J by 2 bases, with 13 bases left in between. Germline assignment: CDR1 MNHNS and CDR2 SASEGT. CDR3 sequence reads: CASQNHGAYNEQFF. DNA for the CDR3: TGTGCCAGCCAGAACCATGGGGCCTACAATGAGCAGTTCTTC.

Only a few counts were recorded for this clonotype. CDR3 residues: CSAEWDAPSYGYTF. DNA for the CDR3: TGCAGCGCCGAATGGGACGCTCCCTCCTATGGCTACACCTTC. The chain uses TRBV29-1 and TRBJ1-2; maybe TRBD1 (5 bases). Trimming stripped 7 bases from V and 4 bases from J, with 19 bases between. There are 14 residues in the CDR3. Germline V lookup: CDR1 SQVTM, CDR2 ANQGSEA. The variable domain in full, completed from reference TRBV29-1 and TRBJ1-2, reads SAVISQKPSRDICQRGTSLTIQCQVDSQVTMMFWYRQQPGQSLTLIATANQGSEATYESGFVIDKFPISRPNLTFSTLTVSNMSPEDSSIYLCSAEWDAPSYGYTFGSGTRLTVV.

This clonotype was detected only once. This chain uses TRBV30 with TRBJ1-2; tentatively, D is TRBD1 (5 bases). Germline assignment: CDR1 GTSNPN and CDR2 SVGIG (reference sequence). Trimming shortened V by 2 bases and J by 1 base, and 14 bases separated the two germline ends. This CDR3 contains 15 residues. The CDR3 region is CAWSHAGGSNYGYTF. CDR3 coding DNA: TGTGCCTGGAGTCATGCCGGGGGTAGTAACTATGGCTACACCTTC.

The sample holds a few counts of this clonotype. J is TRBJ2-7 and V is TRBV20-1; possibly TRBD2 for D (5 bases). Germline CDR1 DFQATT, CDR2 SNEGSKA (reference sequence). This CDR3 is 14 amino acids long. V was trimmed by 6 bases and J by 0 bases, leaving 15 bases between them. The CDR3 protein is CSARGSGGSYEQYF. DNA of the CDR3: TGCAGTGCCCGAGGAAGTGGAGGCTCCTACGAGCAGTACTTC.

The chain uses TRBV4-1 and TRBJ2-6; 7 bases align to TRBD1. This CDR3 contains 13 residues. V shed 11 bases and J 2 bases; nucleotides not matched to a gene: 3. Germline values: CDR1 MGHRA, CDR2 YSYEKL. CDR3 coding DNA: TGCGCCGCAGGGGGAGCTGGGGCCAACGTCCTGACTTTC. The encoded protein is CAAGGAGANVLTF.

The V and J genes are TRBV5-1 and TRBJ1-1, with D unresolved. Per germline, CDR1 SGHRS and CDR2 YFSETQ. Trimming stripped 4 bases from V and 0 bases from J, with 13 bases between. The CDR3 totals 15 residues. The CDR3 DNA reads as TGCGCCAGCAGCCCTCCGGAACAGATGAACACTGAAGCTTTCTTT. The encoded protein is CASSPPEQMNTEAFF.

The chain links TRBV13 to TRBJ2-2; 8 bases are a match to TRBD2. Germline CDR1 is PRHDT and CDR2 is FYEKMQ (reference sequence). The CDR3 contains 18 residues. The V segment lost 6 bases and the J segment 0 bases; nucleotides outside the gene matches: 12. The CDR3 region has the DNA TGTGCCAGCAGTGAGGGAAGGGGGACTAGGGCGAACACCGGGGAGCTGTTTTTT. Translation: CASSEGRGTRANTGELFF.

The chain couples TRBV20-1 to TRBJ2-5; TRBD2 agrees at 9 bases. Germline V gene sequence: CDR1 DFQATT, CDR2 SNEGSKA (reference sequence). After removal of 5 bases from V and 5 bases from J, the junction contained 6 bases not matched to a gene. This CDR3 has 13 residues. The CDR3 DNA reads TGCAGTGCTCGGCGGGAGGGCTGGGAGACCCAGTACTTC. This gives the protein CSARREGWETQYF.